Listed below are T cell receptor beta chains from one sample, sequenced in a study of T-cell reconstitution after alpha-beta-depleted transplantation in children. TCRdb processed the PCR reads anew with MiXCR; each CDR3 protein has one entry. The sample lists hundreds of thousands of distinct CDR3 sequences; 13% were seen once. Sample: PBMCs, taken before TCRalphabeta/CD19-depleted stem cell transplant. These receptors were collected from a girl aged 2-10 years with congenital amegakaryocytic thrombocytopenia, due to receive a stem cell transplant. The CDR3 runs from the conserved cysteine through the conserved F or W. The D gene is left open where the match is weak. Clone size appears in some rows only: once, few, many, or a class for an expanded clone.

>TRBV20-1|.|TRBJ2-3|many
TGCAGTGCTAGTCCGGGAGATAGTACAGATACGCAGTATTTT
CSASPGDSTDTQYF
>TRBV12-3/TRBV12-4|.|TRBJ2-5|few
TGTGCCAGCAGTTTAACAGGGAGATCAGAGACCCAGTACTTC
CASSLTGRSETQYF
>TRBV29-1|TRBD2|TRBJ2-2|few
TGCAGCGTTGGGGGAGCGGGAGTGAGGACCGGGGAGCTGTTTTTT
CSVGGAGVRTGELFF
>TRBV28|.|TRBJ2-1|.
TGTGCCAGCAGTTTATATCGTGGGGTGTTGAATGAGCAGTTCTTC
CASSLYRGVLNEQFF
>TRBV5-1|TRBD2|TRBJ2-1|.
TGCGCCAGCAGCTTGAATGCACTAGCGGATGAGCAGTTCTTC
CASSLNALADEQFF
>TRBV12-5|TRBD2|TRBJ2-7|.
TGTGCTAGTGGTTTGGTGTTGGGGACTAGCGGGAGGGCCTACGAGCAGTACTTC
CASGLVLGTSGRAYEQYF
>TRBV20-1|TRBD2|TRBJ2-7|many
TGCAGTGCTAAGCCGACTAGCGACTACGAGCAGTACTTC
CSAKPTSDYEQYF
>TRBV6-5|TRBD2|TRBJ2-1|many
TGTGCCAGCAGTTCCTGGGGGGGGGTTTACAATGAGCAGTTCTTC
CASSSWGGVYNEQFF
>TRBV3-1|TRBD2|TRBJ2-7|few
TGTGCCAGCAGCCACACCGGAGGGACTAGCTCCTACGAGCAGTACTTC
CASSHTGGTSSYEQYF
>TRBV5-5|.|TRBJ2-7|many
TGTGCCAGCAGCTTCGGTACGGCCTACTCCTACGAGCAGTACTTC
CASSFGTAYSYEQYF
>TRBV15|.|TRBJ2-1|many
TGTGCCACCAGCAGAGATCAGTCAACTGGTGAGCAGTTCTTC
CATSRDQSTGEQFF
>TRBV3-1|.|TRBJ1-1|few
TGTGCCAGCAGCACGGGGCTTCTGGGCACTGAAGCTTTCTTT
CASSTGLLGTEAFF
>TRBV6-1|.|TRBJ2-7|many
TGTGCCAGCAACCCCGCAGTGCCGCCGGGTGTTTACGAGCAGTACTTC
CASNPAVPPGVYEQYF
>TRBV18|.|TRBJ1-4|few
TGTGCCAGCTCACCCTCGGGCCCGCCCGATGAAAAACTGTTTTTT
CASSPSGPPDEKLFF
>TRBV29-1|.|TRBJ2-5|many
TGCAGCGTTGAAGACATCGGCAGGTTTAGGACCCAGTACTTC
CSVEDIGRFRTQYF
>TRBV6-1|.|TRBJ1-1|.
TGTGCCAGCAGTGGGTCAGGGCCGGCCACTGAAGCTTTCTTT
CASSGSGPATEAFF
>TRBV20-1|TRBD2|TRBJ2-1|many
TGCAGTGCTTTAGCGGGGGACTCCTACAATGAGCAGTTCTTC
CSALAGDSYNEQFF
>TRBV4-1|TRBD1|TRBJ2-5|.
TGCGCCAGCAGCCAAGTTTGGACAGGGGAGGGAGTGACCCAGTACTTC
CASSQVWTGEGVTQYF
>TRBV12-3/TRBV12-4|.|TRBJ1-5|few
TGTGCCAGCAGTTTGGCCAAAAGCAATCAGCCCCAGCATTTT
CASSLAKSNQPQHF
>TRBV7-6|.|TRBJ2-7|few
TGTGCCAGCAGTCTGGGTATTCCCTACGAGCAGTACTTC
CASSLGIPYEQYF
>TRBV4-1|.|TRBJ2-3|many
TGCGCCAGCAGCCAAGAAGGGCAACGGGATACGCAGTATTTT
CASSQEGQRDTQYF
>TRBV4-1|.|TRBJ2-5|.
TGCGCCAGCAGCCCTCAGGACAGCCGCTTTGAGACCCAGTACTTC
CASSPQDSRFETQYF
>TRBV20-1|.|TRBJ2-5|many
TGCAGTGCTAGTCGGTCTGCCCTATCCGGGACCCAGTACTTC
CSASRSALSGTQYF
>TRBV20-1|.|TRBJ2-3|.
TGCAGTGCTAGCAACCGGCACGAGGACGTGGGGCGCGGGAAGAGCACAGATACGCAGTATTTT
CSASNRHEDVGRGKSTDTQYF
>TRBV7-9|.|TRBJ1-1|many
TGTGCCAGCAGCTTAGTAGGTTTCCGGGACGTGGACACTGAAGCTTTCTTT
CASSLVGFRDVDTEAFF
>TRBV15|.|TRBJ2-1|.
TGTGCCACCAGCAGAACCTATGAGAATGAGCAGTTCTTC
CATSRTYENEQFF
>TRBV10-3|TRBD1|TRBJ2-1|few
TGTGCCATCAGCATTAACAGGGGGGACAATGAGCAGTTCTTC
CAISINRGDNEQFF
>TRBV7-2|TRBD2|TRBJ2-5|many
TGTGCCAGCAGCTCAGCGGGAGGATGGTCGGACCAGTACTTC
CASSSAGGWSDQYF
>TRBV4-1|TRBD1|TRBJ2-7|few
TGCGCCAGCAGCCAAGCGCAGGGGGCGAGAGAGCAGTACTTC
CASSQAQGAREQYF
>TRBV6-5|.|TRBJ1-2|many
TGTGCCAGCAGTTACTCATTGTCAGGGGACTATGGCTACACCTTC
CASSYSLSGDYGYTF
>TRBV6-4|.|TRBJ1-5|many
TGTGCCAGCAGTGACAGTTCAGGGGATGAAGATCAGCCCCAGCATTTT
CASSDSSGDEDQPQHF
>TRBV15|.|TRBJ2-7|.
TGTGCCACGTCCCGGGGCTACGAGCAGTACTTC
CATSRGYEQYF
>TRBV19|.|TRBJ2-4|.
TGTGCCAGTAGTACCATAGACTTCGTCACCAAAAACATTCAGTACTTC
CASSTIDFVTKNIQYF
>TRBV7-9|TRBD2|TRBJ2-3|.
TGTGCCAGCCAGACTAGCGGGAGTACAGATACGCAGTATTTT
CASQTSGSTDTQYF
>TRBV28|.|TRBJ1-5|many
TGTGCCAGCAGTCCCCGCGGGCCCCTAAGCGACTCCCAGCATTTT
CASSPRGPLSDSQHF
>TRBV28|TRBD2|TRBJ2-5|many
TGTGCCAGCAGTTTATTACCGGGACTAGCGGGAGGAAAACAAGAGACCCAGTACTTC
CASSLLPGLAGGKQETQYF
>TRBV25-1|TRBD1|TRBJ2-7|few
TGTGCCAGCAGGCATACAGGGGTTTACGAGCAGTACTTC
CASRHTGVYEQYF
>TRBV20-1|TRBD2|TRBJ2-2|many
TGCAGTGCTCGGGAGGCTAGCGCTAACACCGGGGAGCTGTTTTTT
CSAREASANTGELFF
>TRBV7-9|.|TRBJ1-1|.
TGTGCCAGCACCCTCGGGGGGGAAGCTTTCTTT
CASTLGGEAFF
>TRBV7-8|TRBD1|TRBJ2-2|.
TGTGCCAGCAGCACCCAACTACAGGGGGGGGAGCTGTTTTTT
CASSTQLQGGELFF
>TRBV5-1|TRBD2|TRBJ2-2|.
TGCGCCAGCAGCCCCCGGGGGGGAGTGCTGTTTTTT
CASSPRGGVLFF
>TRBV12-3/TRBV12-4|.|TRBJ2-3|.
TGTGCCGCCTCGTGGAGCGTAGCAGATACGCAGTATTTT
CAASWSVADTQYF
>TRBV9|.|TRBJ1-5|many
TGTGCCAGCAGCGTAGAGGCAGGCAATCAGCCCCAGCATTTT
CASSVEAGNQPQHF
>TRBV20-1|.|TRBJ2-4|few
TGCAGTTTGGGGACTCTAGCCAAAAACATTCAGTACTTC
CSLGTLAKNIQYF
>TRBV28|TRBD2|TRBJ2-1|few
TGTGCCAGCAGTTTTTCCCAAGTGAGGCGGGAGGTGAGCTCCTACAATGAGCAGTTCTTC
CASSFSQVRREVSSYNEQFF
>TRBV20-1|.|TRBJ2-7|many
TGCAGTGCTAGAGTTTGGGGGAACTACGAGCAGTACTTC
CSARVWGNYEQYF